This TCR beta chain was sequenced for a study of blood T cell repertoires in COVID-19. Study-level background: Both acute and convalescent COVID-19 samples were obtained from the United States, Italy and Spain.

The V gene's germline CDR1 is SGHTA and CDR2 FQGNSA. Trimming removed 1 base from V and 6 bases from J; junction bases left unmatched: 4. This CDR3 contains 15 residues. Participant ages covered about 18 to 89 years across 24 US areas. Symptom resolution, clearance, or two negative PCRs marked the recovered donors of Cohort 3. Per the original data handling: It was from reference gene primer amplification that nucleated cell counts were estimated. TCRdb's table, derived via immunoSEQ multiplex PCR, lists solely in-frame clones and lacks some. The V and J calls and clone size come from that table; D and trimming were worked out from the DNA. The sample holds fewer than 600,000 clones; roughly 88% are singletons and the top ten take less than 2%.

This TCR derives from a woman aged 40 to 50 who had recovered from COVID-19. Sequenced material: PBMCs or T cells enriched from blood (not recorded which). The J gene is TRBJ2-4, the V gene TRBV7-2, with 9 bases that match TRBD2. The DNA of the CDR3 is TGTGCCAGCAGCTTAGATAGCGGGAGTAGAAACATTCAGTACTTC. This codes for CASSLDSGSRNIQYF.